This TCR beta chain derives from a study of cytomegalovirus exposure and HLA in healthy donors. Some clones are missing from TCRdb's copy, which holds only in-frame ones; the method was immunoSEQ multiplex PCR. The sample includes hundreds of thousands of clones, around 86% of them seen just once. Germline V lookup: CDR1 MNHEY, CDR2 SVGAGI. V was trimmed by 0 bases and J by 4 bases, leaving 13 bases between them. This CDR3 region has 16 residues. General study results and limits: Despite most TCR sequences being rare, some public TCRs occurred in many donors. There were three CMV-associated chains whose specificity for CMV antigens was confirmed in vitro. The tendency of first-cohort TCR clusters to co-occur in the roughly 110 validation repertoires emerged from a later analysis.

About this clone itself: Its antigen is still unknown.

The gene calls are TRBV6-5 and TRBJ1-3, with D uncertain. The source is a woman in her late teens or twenties in good health and CMV-seronegative. Source material: PBMCs. The CDR3 protein is CASSYSSEHSGNTIYF. The CDR3 DNA follows: TGTGCCAGCAGTTACTCGTCCGAGCACTCAGGAAACACCATATATTTT.